The sequence of this T cell receptor (beta chain) was determined in a study of T cell responses to AZD1222 COVID-19 vaccine. CDR1 and CDR2 (germline): LNHDA, SQIVND (reference sequence). This CDR3 comprises 15 residues. With 7 bases removed from V and 4 bases from J, the gap between germline ends came to 16 bases. Findings and limits, study-wide: Repertoire sampling occurred only after the peak T cell response. Donors skewed white British and female; clonal diversity was possibly underestimated. Variant regions that are unmutated are reportedly the target of nearly half of spike-specific TCRs. An increase in Spike-specific TCR breadth and depth was observed after two AZD1222 doses.

About this clone: Its antigen is as yet unknown.

Libraries were prepared by immunoSEQ multiplex PCR; TCRdb keeps only in-frame clonotypes and omits some of them. The sample lists some 120,000 clones, 70% to 90% occurring once. V and J are TRBV19 and TRBJ1-4; no clear D. This receptor was obtained from an adult in good health. The source material was peripheral blood, sampled on day 0 of AZD1222 vaccination. CDR3 region: CASKMSPANNEKLFF. As DNA, the CDR3 is TGTGCCAGTAAGATGAGCCCAGCTAATAATGAAAAACTGTTTTTT.